The 32 T cell receptor beta chains listed next were all sequenced from one sample in a study of a mutant IDH1 vaccine in newly diagnosed glioma. Time point noted: week 11, during vaccination. Every vaccine dose comprised 300 ug of mutant IDH1 20-mer peptide plus topical imiquimod. Sequencing used immunoSEQ multiplex PCR; TCRdb keeps in-frame clones, though not all of them. The profile shows 31,000 or so clones, around 82% of them singletons. Their specific antigens are unknown. The sequenced sample was PBMCs, obtained from a glioma patient whose treatment included an IDH1 peptide vaccine. Receptors were obtained from a man aged 25 to 40 with glioma.

The chain links TRBV5-1 to TRBJ1-1; a possible D gene is TRBD1 (6 bases). V lost 3 bases, J lost 5 bases, and 14 bases lay in between. Looked up from germline, CDR1 is SGHRS and CDR2 is YFSETQ. The CDR3 is made up of 14 amino acids. CDR3 in amino acids: CASSSRTAGTEAFF. CDR3 DNA sequence: TGCGCCAGCAGCTCTCGGACAGCAGGGACTGAAGCTTTCTTT.

The rearrangement links TRBV5-6 to TRBJ2-7; 8 bases align to TRBD1. The trim removed 0 bases at V and 4 bases at J, leaving 3 bases unmatched. The CDR3 loop spans 14 amino acids. CDR1 SGHDT and CDR2 YYEEEE come from the germline V gene. The CDR3 sequence is CASSLGQGLYEQYF. CDR3 nucleotide sequence: TGTGCCAGCAGCTTGGGACAGGGGCTTTACGAGCAGTACTTC.

V and J are TRBV19 and TRBJ2-7; D is undetermined. V shed 0 bases and J shed 7 bases, with 13 bases lying between them. The CDR3 has 14 residues. Germline V gene lookup returns CDR1 LNHDA and CDR2 SQIVND (reference sequence). This CDR3 is CASSIEPGRPEQYF. CDR3 nucleotides: TGTGCCAGTAGTATAGAACCCGGACGACCAGAGCAGTACTTC.

V and J are TRBV2 and TRBJ1-6; 11 bases match TRBD1. This CDR3 is built from 14 residues. Germline CDR1 is SNHLY and CDR2 is FYNNEI. Trimming removed 6 bases from V and 10 bases from J; junction bases left unmatched: 5. CDR3 protein: CASRGDRGRSPLHF. Written as DNA, the CDR3 is TGTGCCAGCAGGGGGGACAGGGGGAGATCACCCCTCCACTTT.

The rearrangement joins TRBV10-3 to TRBJ1-1; tentatively, D is TRBD1 (6 bases). Trimming removed 6 bases at V and 7 bases at J, with 21 bases between. The CDR3 length is 15 residues. Germline V gives CDR1 ENHRY, CDR2 SYGVKD. The CDR3 sequence: CAIRPGGGGQGEAFF. The CDR3 DNA is TGTGCCATCAGACCGGGCGGGGGGGGCCAGGGTGAAGCTTTCTTT.

This clone was detected a few times. V is TRBV11-2 and J is TRBJ2-2; D not resolved. V dropped 0 bases and J dropped 5 bases, with 4 bases sitting between them. The germline V gene has CDR1 SGHAT and CDR2 FQNNGV. The CDR3 has 13 residues. CDR3 sequence reads: CASSLERTGELFF. The CDR3 bases are TGTGCCAGCAGCTTAGAACGTACCGGGGAGCTGTTTTTT. The complete variable domain, with remaining parts taken from reference TRBV11-2 and TRBJ2-2, reads EAGVAQSPRYKIIEKRQSVAFWCNPISGHATLYWYQQILGQGPKLLIQFQNNGVVDDSQLPKDRFSAERLKGVDSTLKIQPAKLEDSAVYLCASSLERTGELFFGEGSRLTVL.

The rearrangement joins TRBV5-1 to TRBJ1-1; weak D call: TRBD1 (6 bases). This CDR3 region has 13 residues. Trimming stripped 4 bases from V and 1 base from J, with 8 bases between. Germline lookup yields CDR1 SGHRS and CDR2 YFSETQ. The CDR3 here is CASSIRGNTEAFF. CDR3 sequence (DNA): TGCGCCAGCAGCATCAGGGGGAACACTGAAGCTTTCTTT.

V usage is TRBV6-5 and J usage is TRBJ2-5; D is unresolved. Trimming took 11 bases from V and 0 from J, leaving 13 bases between them. Per germline, CDR1 MNHEY and CDR2 SVGAGI. The CDR3 is made up of 13 amino acids. The CDR3 reads CASRQTYQETQYF. The CDR3 coding sequence is TGTGCCTCGAGGCAGACTTACCAAGAGACCCAGTACTTC.

The genes are TRBV7-9 and TRBJ2-7; no firm D call. Germline V lookup: CDR1 SEHNR, CDR2 FQNEAQ (reference sequence). This CDR3 spans 11 amino acids. V lost 5 bases, J lost 9 bases, and 11 bases lay in between. This CDR3 is CASSTTDRQYF. The CDR3 coding sequence is TGTGCCAGCAGCACGACGGACCGGCAGTACTTC.

V usage is TRBV6-6 and J usage is TRBJ2-2; possibly TRBD1 for D (6 bases). Trimming took 2 bases from V and 0 from J, leaving 7 bases between them. Germline V gene sequence: CDR1 MNHNY, CDR2 SVGAGI (reference sequence). The length of the CDR3 is 15 residues. CDR3 residues: CASSYRTANTGELFF. The CDR3 region has the DNA TGTGCCAGCAGTTACAGGACAGCGAACACCGGGGAGCTGTTTTTT.

CDR3 region: CASSPYQETQYF. The CDR3 region has the DNA TGTGCCAGCAGCCCGTACCAAGAGACCCAGTACTTC. The chain uses TRBV7-6 and TRBJ2-5, with no clear D. V gave up 5 bases and J gave up 0 bases, with 4 bases separating them. Germline CDR1 and CDR2: SGHVS and FNYEAQ. The CDR3 contains 12 residues. The full variable domain, with the rest looked up from reference TRBV7-6 and TRBJ2-5, is GAGVSQSPRYKVTKRGQDVALRCDPISGHVSLYWYRQALGQGPEFLTYFNYEAQQDKSGLPNDRFSAERPEGSISTLTIQRTEQRDSAMYRCASSPYQETQYFGPGTRLLVL.

The chain combines TRBV14 with TRBJ2-5, with a tentative D call TRBD1 (6 bases). The CDR3 is made up of 14 amino acids. Germline loops: CDR1 SGHDN, CDR2 FVKESK. Trimming pared 0 bases from V and 11 bases from J, leaving 16 bases between. The CDR3 nucleotides read TGTGCCAGCAGCCAAGAACGGATGGGGGCCAGGCAGTACTTC. Protein: CASSQERMGARQYF.

This clone has just a few counts. The V and J genes are TRBV2 and TRBJ2-2; TRBD2 might be the D (6 bases). CDR1 and CDR2 from the germline V gene are SNHLY and FYNNEI. The CDR3 sequence is 15 residues long. Trimming left V 6 bases short and J 1 base short, with 12 bases between. CDR3 loop: CASRHDGGNTGELFF. CDR3 DNA sequence: TGTGCCAGCAGGCACGACGGGGGGAACACCGGGGAGCTGTTTTTT.

This rearrangement joins TRBV6-1 to TRBJ1-5; a possible D gene is TRBD1 (5 bases). The CDR3 covers 12 residues. CDR1 is MNHNS, CDR2 SASEGT, per germline. Trimming stripped 8 bases from V and 6 bases from J, with 11 bases between. The CDR3 sequence is CASDRRGQPQHF. CDR3 sequence (DNA): TGTGCCAGCGACCGGAGGGGTCAGCCCCAGCATTTT.

This clone is a singleton in its sample. The rearrangement uses TRBV5-8 and TRBJ1-4, with TRBD1 matching over 7 bases. Losses at the gene ends were 0 bases for V and 8 bases for J; bases not matched to a gene: 10. The germline gives CDR1 SGHTS, CDR2 YDEGEE. This CDR3 region has 16 residues. As DNA, the CDR3 is TGTGCCAGCAGCTTGGTTGTAGGACAGGAAGGGGAAAAACTGTTTTTT. Its translation is CASSLVVGQEGEKLFF.

This clone was detected a few times. The genes are TRBV6-6 and TRBJ2-7; 7 bases are shared with TRBD2. Germline trimming cut 2 bases from V and 3 bases from J; bases unmatched to any gene: 10. The length of the CDR3 is 16 residues. Germline loops: CDR1 MNHNY, CDR2 SVGAGI (reference sequence). The CDR3, as DNA: TGTGCCAGCAGTTACGTAGGGAGGGCCAGCAACTACGAGCAGTACTTC. Its protein product is CASSYVGRASNYEQYF.

V gene TRBV5-1 combines with J gene TRBJ1-1; D is undetermined. The length of the CDR3 is 12 residues. Germline V gives CDR1 SGHRS, CDR2 YFSETQ. With 0 bases removed from V and 11 bases from J, the gap between germline ends came to 11 bases. The CDR3 protein is CASSLEPDSAFF. CDR3 sequence (DNA): TGCGCCAGCAGCTTGGAACCCGATTCGGCTTTCTTT.

The chain combines TRBV10-3 with TRBJ2-1; possibly TRBD2 for D (5 bases). The V and J ends lost 4 bases and 7 bases respectively, with 11 bases between them. The CDR3 runs to 13 residues. The germline gives CDR1 ENHRY, CDR2 SYGVKD. CDR3 in amino acids: CAISAREGNEQFF. CDR3 in DNA: TGTGCCATCAGTGCTCGGGAAGGGAATGAGCAGTTCTTC.

This chain connects TRBV5-6 to TRBJ1-2; tentatively, D is TRBD1 (5 bases). V gave up 4 bases and J gave up 8 bases, with 15 bases separating them. CDR1 and CDR2 (germline): SGHDT, YYEEEE. The CDR3 has 13 residues. This CDR3 reads CASSPWGGYGYTF. Here the CDR3 DNA reads TGTGCCAGCAGCCCTTGGGGGGGGTACGGCTACACCTTC.

This rearrangement joins TRBV7-2 to TRBJ2-7; either TRBD1 or TRBD2 may fit D (5 bases each). V lost 0 bases and J 5 bases, leaving 11 bases between the germline ends. CDR1 is SGHTA and CDR2 is FQGNSA in the germline V gene. CDR3 length: 14 amino acids. CDR3 amino acids: CASSLAGVRDEQYF. DNA of the CDR3: TGTGCCAGCAGCTTAGCGGGGGTTAGGGACGAGCAGTACTTC.

This sequence joins TRBV30 and TRBJ2-7; D remains ambiguous. CDR1 is GTSNPN, CDR2 SVGIG, per germline (reference sequence). V was trimmed by 0 bases and J by 4 bases, leaving 7 bases between them. This CDR3 spans 12 amino acids. CDR3 sequence (DNA): TGTGCCTGGAGTGTAACAGCTTACGAGCAGTACTTC. It specifies CAWSVTAYEQYF. Combining the CDR3 with reference TRBV30 and TRBJ2-7 gives the whole variable domain SQTIHQWPATLVQPVGSPLSLECTVEGTSNPNLYWYRQAAGRGLQLLFYSVGIGQISSEVPQNLSASRPQDRQFILSSKKLLLSDSGFYLCAWSVTAYEQYFGPGTRLTVT.

J is TRBJ1-1 and V is TRBV9, with D hard to call. CDR1 and CDR2 from the germline V gene are SGDLS and YYNGEE. The CDR3 is 13 residues long. V lost 3 bases and J 3 bases, leaving 9 bases between the germline ends. The CDR3 here is CASSDHTDTEAFF. The CDR3 nucleotides are TGTGCCAGCAGCGATCATACGGACACTGAAGCTTTCTTT.

V gene TRBV7-9 combines with J gene TRBJ2-1; 8 bases agree with TRBD1. Trimming removed 5 bases from V and 9 bases from J; junction bases left unmatched: 6. The CDR3 has 13 amino acids. CDR1 is SEHNR and CDR2 is FQNEAQ in the germline V gene (reference sequence). In DNA, the CDR3 is TGTGCCAGCAGCCGATGGACAGGGACTGAGCAGTTCTTC. Its translation: CASSRWTGTEQFF. The whole variable domain, remainder taken from reference TRBV7-9 and TRBJ2-1, is DTGVSQNPRHKITKRGQNVTFRCDPISEHNRLYWYRQTLGQGPEFLTYFQNEAQLEKSRLLSDRFSAERPKGSFSTLEIQRTEQGDSAMYLCASSRWTGTEQFFGPGTRLTVL.

This clone was recorded only once. The genes are TRBV14 and TRBJ1-1; D is unresolved. Germline CDR1 and CDR2: SGHDN and FVKESK. Trimming removed 3 bases from V and 5 bases from J, with 7 bases in between. This CDR3 has 12 residues. The CDR3 sequence is CASSQGWTEAFF. CDR3 nucleotide sequence: TGTGCCAGCAGCCAGGGGTGGACTGAAGCTTTCTTT.

This chain links TRBV7-2 with TRBJ1-1; 7 bases map to TRBD1. The CDR3 contains 14 residues. Looked up from germline, CDR1 is SGHTA and CDR2 is FQGNSA. The junction had 5 bases not matched to a gene; V was cut back by 2 bases and J by 5 bases. The CDR3 region has the DNA TGTGCCAGCAGCTTAATGGGACAGTGGACTGAAGCTTTCTTT. Amino acids: CASSLMGQWTEAFF.

The chain employs TRBV29-1 and TRBJ2-7, with TRBD1 matching 10 bases. Germline trimming cut 5 bases from V and 5 bases from J; bases unmatched to any gene: 3. CDR1 and CDR2 (germline): SQVTM, ANQGSEA. The CDR3 is 12 amino acids. The CDR3 DNA reads TGCAGCGTTTCCGGGACAGGGGACGAGCAGTACTTC. The encoded protein is CSVSGTGDEQYF.

A few counts support this clone. The V call is TRBV6-1, the J call TRBJ1-1; 7 nucleotides match TRBD1. V shed 8 bases and J 1 base; nucleotides not matched to a gene: 10. Germline loops: CDR1 MNHNS, CDR2 SASEGT. The CDR3 contains 15 residues. CDR3 amino acids: CASQEWAGGNTEAFF. The CDR3 bases are TGTGCCAGCCAAGAATGGGCAGGGGGGAACACTGAAGCTTTCTTT.

The chain recombines TRBV5-1 with TRBJ2-7, with D unclear. The CDR3 length is 14 residues. Germline V gene sequence: CDR1 SGHRS, CDR2 YFSETQ. V was pared by 0 bases and J by 1 base, with 8 bases between. DNA of the CDR3: TGCGCCAGCAGCTTGGTCGGTCCTTCCTACGAGCAGTACTTC. This sequence encodes CASSLVGPSYEQYF.

The chain joins TRBV7-3 to TRBJ1-1, with no clear D. Trimming pared 8 bases from V and 3 bases from J, leaving 13 bases between. From germline, CDR1 is SGHTA and CDR2 FQGTGA. This CDR3 contains 13 residues. The CDR3 bases are TGTGCCAGCGCCACCGGGCGGGACACTGAAGCTTTCTTT. Its translation is CASATGRDTEAFF.

In DNA, the CDR3 is TGTGCCAGCCGGGATCCGGGACAAACGTCTGATACGCAGTATTTT. Its protein is CASRDPGQTSDTQYF. The V call is TRBV19, the J call TRBJ2-3, with D possibly being TRBD1 (6 bases). Germline-derived CDR1 and CDR2 are LNHDA and SQIVND (reference sequence). The V end was cut by 9 bases, the J end by 6 bases, with 22 bases between. CDR3 length: 15 residues.

J is TRBJ1-1 and V is TRBV29-1, with a possible D match to TRBD1 (5 bases). The CDR3 spans 13 residues. Per the germline V gene, CDR1 is SQVTM and CDR2 is ANQGSEA. V was shortened by 4 bases and J by 9 bases, with 18 bases between the two germline ends. CDR3 coding DNA: TGCAGCGTTGCCAGGGAACTTATCTCGCAAGCTTTCTTT. Translated, it gives CSVARELISQAFF.

The chain employs TRBV4-3 and TRBJ1-4; D is possibly TRBD1 (5 bases). V was trimmed by 5 bases and J by 5 bases, leaving 18 bases between them. This CDR3 is built from 16 residues. Germline V gene lookup returns CDR1 LGHNA and CDR2 YSLEER. In DNA form, the CDR3 reads TGCGCCAGCAGCAGTCGGTTGGGGCAGTTAAATGAAAAACTGTTTTTT. Translated: CASSSRLGQLNEKLFF.